The text below deals with one TCR beta chain. Data came from immunoSEQ multiplex PCR; TCRdb stores just in-frame clones and leaves some out. The sample contains about 820,000 clones, 90% to 95% of which appear only once. Naive-designated CD8 cells lacked CD45RO, were positively enriched for CCR7, and omitted terminally differentiated effector memory CD45RA+ cells. Trimming pared 10 bases from V and 4 bases from J, leaving 14 bases between. CDR3 length equals 12 residues. From germline, CDR1 is LNHDA and CDR2 SQIVND (reference sequence). These data originate in a study of shared clonotypes between healthy human individuals.

The clonotype was recovered from a man younger than 45 in good health. The rearrangement joins TRBV19 to TRBJ2-7, with D possibly being TRBD1 (6 bases). Specimen: naive CD8+ T cells sorted from blood. The CDR3 spells CATGDTGYEQYF. The CDR3 DNA reads TGTGCCACAGGGGACACCGGGTACGAGCAGTACTTC.